The sequence of this TCR beta chain was determined in a study of graft-versus-host responses after intestinal transplantation. Study information: Tacrolimus plus steroids were given to all recipients for about 3 years, preceded by anti-thymocyte globulin induction.

TCRdb keeps only in-frame clones here, not all; method: immunoSEQ multiplex PCR. This table holds some 95,000 clones, roughly 90% found once. The CDR3 has 14 residues. The V end was cut by 5 bases, the J end by 3 bases, with 14 bases between. The germline V gene has CDR1 PRHDT and CDR2 FYEKMQ (reference sequence). Of note for this clone: As yet, its antigen is unknown.

This receptor was obtained from a human donor who received an intestinal transplant. The sample consisted of unstimulated CD8+ T cells sorted from spleen or lymph node cells, taken before intestinal transplant. The rearrangement uses TRBV13 and TRBJ2-7; D perhaps matches TRBD2 (6 bases). The CDR3 here is CASSPTGLDYEQYF. CDR3 nucleotides: TGTGCCAGCAGCCCAACGGGACTGGACTACGAGCAGTACTTC.